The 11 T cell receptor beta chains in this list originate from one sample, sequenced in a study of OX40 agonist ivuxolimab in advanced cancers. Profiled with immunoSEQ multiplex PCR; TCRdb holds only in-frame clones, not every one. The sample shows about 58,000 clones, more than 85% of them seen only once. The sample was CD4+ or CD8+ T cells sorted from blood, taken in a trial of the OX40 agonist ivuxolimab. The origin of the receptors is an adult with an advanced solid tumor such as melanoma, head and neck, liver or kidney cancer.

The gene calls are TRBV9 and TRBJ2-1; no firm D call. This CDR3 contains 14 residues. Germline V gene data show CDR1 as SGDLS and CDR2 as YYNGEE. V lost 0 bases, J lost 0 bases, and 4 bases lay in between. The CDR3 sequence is CASSVEGSYNEQFF. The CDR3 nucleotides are TGTGCCAGCAGCGTAGAGGGCTCCTACAATGAGCAGTTCTTC.

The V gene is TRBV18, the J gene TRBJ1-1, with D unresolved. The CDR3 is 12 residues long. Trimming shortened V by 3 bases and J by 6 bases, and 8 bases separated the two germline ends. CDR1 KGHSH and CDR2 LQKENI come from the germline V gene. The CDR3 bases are TGTGCCAGCTCACCGTTGCGGGCTGAAGCTTTCTTT. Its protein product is CASSPLRAEAFF.

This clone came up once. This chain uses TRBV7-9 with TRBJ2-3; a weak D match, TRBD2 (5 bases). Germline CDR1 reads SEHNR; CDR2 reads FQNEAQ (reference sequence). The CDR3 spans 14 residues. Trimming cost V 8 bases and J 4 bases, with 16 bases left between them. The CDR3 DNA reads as TGTGCCAGCGTGGACTTTTCCACCGCAGATACGCAGTATTTT. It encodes CASVDFSTADTQYF. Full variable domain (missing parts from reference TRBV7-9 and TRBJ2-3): DTGVSQNPRHKITKRGQNVTFRCDPISEHNRLYWYRQTLGQGPEFLTYFQNEAQLEKSRLLSDRFSAERPKGSFSTLEIQRTEQGDSAMYLCASVDFSTADTQYFGPGTRLTVL.

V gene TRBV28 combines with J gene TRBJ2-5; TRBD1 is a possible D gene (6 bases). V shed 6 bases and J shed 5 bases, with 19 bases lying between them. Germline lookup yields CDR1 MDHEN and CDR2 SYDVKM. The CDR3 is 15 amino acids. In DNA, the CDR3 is TGTGCCAGCAGCCCGCAGTTACAGGGTTCGGAGACCCAGTACTTC. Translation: CASSPQLQGSETQYF.

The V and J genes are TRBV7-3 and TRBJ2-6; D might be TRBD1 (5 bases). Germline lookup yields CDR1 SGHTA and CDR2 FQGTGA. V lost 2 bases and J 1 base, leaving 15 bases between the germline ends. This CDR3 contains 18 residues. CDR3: CASSLQRQGISGANVLTF. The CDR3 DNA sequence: TGTGCCAGCAGCTTACAACGGCAGGGAATATCTGGGGCCAACGTCCTGACTTTC.

The CDR3 nucleotides are TGCGCCAGCAGCCCCCCCCAGACAGCCTCCTACGAGCAGTACTTC. Its protein product is CASSPPQTASYEQYF. This rearrangement joins TRBV4-1 to TRBJ2-7; TRBD1 might be the D (5 bases). CDR1 and CDR2 (germline): MGHRA, YSYEKL. V lost 4 bases to trimming and J lost 0 bases, with 13 bases between them. The CDR3 spans 15 residues.

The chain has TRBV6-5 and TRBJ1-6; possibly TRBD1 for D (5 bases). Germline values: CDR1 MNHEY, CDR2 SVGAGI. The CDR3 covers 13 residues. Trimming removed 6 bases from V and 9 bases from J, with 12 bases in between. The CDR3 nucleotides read TGTGCCAGCAGCAGGGAGGTGGTTTCACCCCTCCACTTT. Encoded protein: CASSREVVSPLHF.

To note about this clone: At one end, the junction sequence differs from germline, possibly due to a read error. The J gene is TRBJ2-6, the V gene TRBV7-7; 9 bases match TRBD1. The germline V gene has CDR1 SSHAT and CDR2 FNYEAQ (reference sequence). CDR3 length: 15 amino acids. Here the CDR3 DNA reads TGTGCTAGCAGCTCGGACAGGGGTGGGGCCAACGTCCTGACTTTC. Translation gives CASSSDRGGANVLTF.

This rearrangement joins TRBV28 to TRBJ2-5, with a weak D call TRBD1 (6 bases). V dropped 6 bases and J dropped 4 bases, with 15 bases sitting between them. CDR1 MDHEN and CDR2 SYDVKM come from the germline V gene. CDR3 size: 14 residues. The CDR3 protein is CASSPLRGTETQYF. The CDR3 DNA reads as TGTGCCAGCAGCCCACTTAGGGGGACAGAGACCCAGTACTTC.

In DNA form, the CDR3 reads TGTGCCAGCAGCGCCACTCTAGCGGGGGGGGAGACCCAGTACTTC. The encoded protein is CASSATLAGGETQYF. V usage is TRBV11-3 and J usage is TRBJ2-5; TRBD2 matches at 12 bases. This CDR3 region has 15 residues. With V trimmed by 5 bases and J by 5 bases, 6 bases remained unmatched. Germline values: CDR1 SGHNT, CDR2 YENEEA. The full variable domain, in which reference TRBV11-3 and TRBJ2-5 provide the parts outside the CDR3, is EAGVVQSPRYKIIEKKQPVAFWCNPISGHNTLYWYLQNLGQGPELLIRYENEEAVDDSQLPKDRFSAERLKGVDSTLKIQPAELGDSAVYLCASSATLAGGETQYFGPGTRLLVL.

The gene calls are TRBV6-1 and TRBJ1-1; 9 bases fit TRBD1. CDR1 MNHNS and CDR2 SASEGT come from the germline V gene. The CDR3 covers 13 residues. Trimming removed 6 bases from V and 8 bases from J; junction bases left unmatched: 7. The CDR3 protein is CASRVQGASEAFF. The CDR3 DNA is TGTGCCAGCAGGGTACAGGGGGCTTCGGAAGCTTTCTTT.